Listed below are T cell receptor beta chains from one sample, sequenced in a study of T cell clonotyping in hematopoietic cell transplantation. TCRdb's copy holds only in-frame clones and misses some; the assay was immunoSEQ multiplex PCR. The sample contains approximately 20,000 clones, roughly 80% of which appear only once. Sequenced input: peripheral blood mononuclear cells. Receptors originate from a man aged 60 to 75 in good health. Some clones in this sample may be carry-over from other donors' samples. CDR3s leave out the opening cysteine and the closing phenylalanine or tryptophan. The order of the fields is J gene, V gene, CDR3 protein.

TRBJ1-4	TRBV5-6	ASSEGSGAWEKLF
TRBJ2-5	TRBV28	ASSLTGVGLAGETQY
TRBJ1-2	TRBV5-4	ASSVVGLGYT
TRBJ2-7	TRBV2	ASSDGISYEQY
TRBJ2-5	TRBV6-5	ASSIQQGRQETQY
TRBJ1-5	TRBV7-8	ASSTLGGGNQPQH
TRBJ1-6	TRBV30	AWSVGQGYDSPLH
TRBJ1-1	TRBV5-7	ASSLYPRDPYTEAF
TRBJ2-3	TRBV4-1	ASSQELSRSTDTQY
TRBJ2-2	TRBV6-6	ASSPRGGDTGELF
TRBJ2-1	TRBV27	ASSFLGYEQF
TRBJ2-7	TRBV28	ASSLLGQGGEQY
TRBJ1-2	TRBV27	ASSRGVSNYGYT
TRBJ1-5	TRBV19	ASSFLRGQNQPQH
TRBJ1-2	TRBV7-3	ASSPDGFNYGYT
TRBJ2-7	TRBV7-2	ASSLAGTAYYEQY
TRBJ2-7	TRBV27	ASSTPGAGAYEQY
TRBJ1-1	TRBV4-1	ASSQERFENTEAF
TRBJ2-5	TRBV29-1	SVEWDRGPWETQY
TRBJ2-7	TRBV19	ASSPTAPAYEQY
TRBJ2-1	TRBV4-2	ASSQIFEVFYNEQF
TRBJ1-6	TRBV11-3	ASGTGGDSPLH
TRBJ2-4	TRBV19	ASGAGLAGGEGNIQY
TRBJ2-7	TRBV28	ASSLISYEQY
TRBJ2-7	TRBV5-1	ASSPRGSPIDPTNYEQY
TRBJ2-2	TRBV4-1	ASSPRQGATGELF
TRBJ1-2	TRBV9	ASSTTGGAGGYT
TRBJ1-1	TRBV5-4	ASSLDGEAF
TRBJ1-5	TRBV1	TSSQRSSLFNQPQH
TRBJ1-3	TRBV21-1	ASSKALLGSGNTIY
TRBJ1-5	TRBV28	ASSAGGGNQPQH
TRBJ2-5	TRBV30	AWRRERGETQY
TRBJ2-7	TRBV28	ASKGLLVEQY
TRBJ2-3	TRBV28	ASSLGLAGPEDTQY
TRBJ2-1	TRBV30	AWSVLGTSGTSYNEQF
TRBJ2-2	TRBV19	ASSIGNTGELF
TRBJ1-2	TRBV30	AWSFKFYGYT
TRBJ2-5	TRBV11-3	ASSLSGQEETQY
TRBJ2-1	TRBV7-2	ASSLGDRGGAYHEQF
TRBJ1-5	TRBV30	AWSPGTDYQPQH
TRBJ1-4	TRBV28	ASTTTGVFKKLF
TRBJ2-3	TRBV30	AWGRTSGTDTQY
TRBJ2-7	TRBV2	ASRMDSTYEQY
TRBJ2-3	TRBV19	ASSMVDTQY
TRBJ2-7	TRBV19	ASSTGQGADEQY
TRBJ2-3	TRBV5-1	ASSLGLAGVRSDTQY